The 13 T cell receptor beta chains below all came from one sample that was sequenced in a study of human T cells and chemical hapten exposure. One entry per CDR3 protein, called by TCRdb with MiXCR from the RACE reads. This repertoire shows tens of thousands of distinct CDR3 sequences, around 10% found once; its top ten account for 1.5% to 2.5%. As to time point: pre-sensitization, week 0. The treatment here: therapeutic diphenylcyclopropenone sensitization with weekly scalp DPC. Unfractionated whole blood yielded total RNA. The input for sequencing was whole blood, taken in connection with sensitization to the hapten diphenylcyclopropenone (DPC). These receptors all come from a woman aged 40 to 50 with alopecia areata. Some clones in this sample may be carry-over from other donors' samples.

This clonotype came up many times. The V gene is TRBV19, the J gene TRBJ2-6; D is ambiguous. The CDR3 contains 13 residues. Looked up from germline, CDR1 is LNHDA and CDR2 is SQIVND (reference sequence). With 7 bases removed from V and 3 bases from J, the gap between germline ends came to 7 bases. This chain's CDR3 is CASTTRGANVLTF. The DNA of the CDR3 is TGTGCCAGTACCACGCGTGGGGCCAACGTCCTGACTTTC.

This clonotype was found a few times. The CDR3 DNA is TGCGCCAGCAGCCCAGGAGATACGCAGTATTTT. Amino acid sequence: CASSPGDTQYF. V usage is TRBV4-3 and J usage is TRBJ2-3; D gene uncertain. V lost 4 bases to trimming and J lost 5 bases, with 4 bases between them. There are 11 residues in the CDR3. Germline loops: CDR1 LGHNA, CDR2 YSLEER.

This clonotype occurred many times. This chain uses TRBV3-1 with TRBJ2-1; tentative D call: TRBD2 (6 bases). Germline V gene lookup returns CDR1 LGHDT and CDR2 YNNKEL (reference sequence). The CDR3 has 13 amino acids. Trimming left V 4 bases short and J 6 bases short, with 10 bases between. CDR3 DNA sequence: TGTGCCAGCAGCCTTGGGGACTCCAATGAGCAGTTCTTC. Translation gives CASSLGDSNEQFF.

This clonotype was detected many times. V is TRBV11-2 and J is TRBJ2-1; D may be TRBD1 or TRBD2 (6 bases each). The V and J ends lost 2 bases and 2 bases respectively, with 25 bases between them. The CDR3 covers 20 residues. Germline loops: CDR1 SGHAT, CDR2 FQNNGV. The CDR3 nucleotides read TGTGCCAGCAGCTTAACTTGGGGGGCAGCACCATCGAAAACCTACAATGAGCAGTTCTTC. This sequence encodes CASSLTWGAAPSKTYNEQFF.

V usage is TRBV7-2 and J usage is TRBJ1-3; D call uncertain. V lost 5 bases to trimming and J lost 0 bases, with 8 bases between them. Germline V gives CDR1 SGHTA, CDR2 FQGNSA. The CDR3 has 14 residues. The CDR3 sequence is CASSPDVSGNTIYF. The CDR3 DNA reads TGTGCCAGCAGCCCTGATGTCTCTGGAAACACCATATATTTT. Together with reference TRBV7-2 and TRBJ1-3, the CDR3 gives the full variable domain: GAGVSQSPSNKVTEKGKDVELRCDPISGHTALYWYRQSLGQGLEFLIYFQGNSAPDKSGLPSDRFSAERTGGSVSTLTIQRTQQEDSAVYLCASSPDVSGNTIYFGEGSWLTVV.

This clonotype has ten or more counts. CDR3 region: CASSPTSGKSYEQYF. In DNA form, the CDR3 reads TGTGCCAGCAGTCCGACTAGCGGGAAGTCCTACGAGCAGTACTTC. The chain is built from TRBV7-6 and TRBJ2-7, with 11 bases lining up with TRBD2. Germline-derived CDR1 and CDR2 are SGHVS and FNYEAQ. V trimming: 6 bases; J trimming: 1 base; junction bases outside the gene matches: 5. The CDR3 contains 15 residues.

Ten or more counts support this clonotype. The chain employs TRBV18 and TRBJ1-2; TRBD1 is a possible D gene (6 bases). This CDR3 comprises 15 residues. Per germline, CDR1 KGHSH and CDR2 LQKENI. V was cut by 1 base and J by 3 bases, with 12 bases left in between. The CDR3 here is CASSPQVTGDYGYTF. The DNA of the CDR3 is TGTGCCAGCTCACCACAGGTGACAGGAGACTATGGCTACACCTTC. Together with reference TRBV18 and TRBJ1-2, the CDR3 gives the full variable domain: NAGVMQNPRHLVRRRGQEARLRCSPMKGHSHVYWYRQLPEEGLKFMVYLQKENIIDESGMPKERFSAEFPKEGPSILRIQQVVRGDSAAYFCASSPQVTGDYGYTFGSGTRLTVV.

This clonotype was picked up many times. The chain uses TRBV12-3 or TRBV12-4 and TRBJ1-5; unclear D gene. Trimming pared 5 bases from V and 3 bases from J, leaving 11 bases between. The CDR3 extends over 14 amino acids. The CDR3 DNA reads as TGTGCCAGCAGTGCCCGGGCCCTCAATCAGCCCCAGCATTTT. This encodes CASSARALNQPQHF.

Many counts were recorded for this clonotype. The chain combines TRBV29-1 with TRBJ2-1, with 7 nucleotides matching TRBD2. This CDR3 contains 16 residues. The V gene's germline CDR1 is SQVTM and CDR2 ANQGSEA. V dropped 0 bases and J dropped 7; count of bases not matched to a gene: 12. The CDR3 DNA reads as TGCAGCGTTGAAGATCTAACGGGAGGAGCTAGTAATGAGCAGTTCTTC. Protein product: CSVEDLTGGASNEQFF.

This clonotype was seen many times. CDR3 in amino acids: CASSPPGNTGELFF. DNA for the CDR3: TGTGCCAGCTCACCACCAGGGAACACCGGGGAGCTGTTTTTT. This chain uses TRBV18 with TRBJ2-2, with D unresolved. Trimming stripped 0 bases from V and 1 base from J, with 3 bases between. The CDR3 is 14 amino acids. CDR1 KGHSH and CDR2 LQKENI come from the germline V gene.

This clonotype was detected many times. The gene calls are TRBV18 and TRBJ1-1; D ambiguous. The V end was cut by 3 bases, the J end by 1 base, with 15 bases between. The V gene's germline CDR1 is KGHSH and CDR2 LQKENI. The CDR3 extends over 16 amino acids. CDR3 protein: CASSPTWTAENTEAFF. The CDR3 coding sequence is TGTGCCAGCTCACCTACCTGGACCGCCGAGAACACTGAAGCTTTCTTT.

This clonotype came up many times. J is TRBJ2-5 and V is TRBV29-1, with D unclear. V lost 6 bases, J lost 1 base, and 9 bases lay in between. Germline CDR1 is SQVTM and CDR2 is ANQGSEA. The CDR3 covers 12 residues. Written as DNA, the CDR3 is TGCAGCGTCCGCTGGGGCCAAGAGACCCAGTACTTC. Translating it yields CSVRWGQETQYF.

This clonotype was picked up many times. J is TRBJ2-7 and V is TRBV7-2, with a tentative D call TRBD1 (5 bases). Trimming removed 1 base at V and 0 bases at J, with 7 bases between. The CDR3 sequence is 14 residues long. Germline lookup yields CDR1 SGHTA and CDR2 FQGNSA. The CDR3 reads CASSLEGISYEQYF. Written as DNA, the CDR3 is TGTGCCAGCAGCTTAGAGGGGATCTCCTACGAGCAGTACTTC.